This T cell receptor (beta chain) came from a study of blood T cell repertoires in COVID-19. Whole-study context: Samples came from the United States, Italy and Spain, spanning acute and convalescent COVID-19.

Trimming removed 4 bases at V and 2 bases at J, with 9 bases between. CDR3 length: 13 residues. CDR1 SGHDT and CDR2 YYEEEE come from the germline V gene. Produced via immunoSEQ multiplex PCR; TCRdb's table is partial and in-frame only. The table has about 110,000 clones, 88% seen once. Sequencing was carried out using peripheral blood. The V call is TRBV5-6, the J call TRBJ1-2, with D tentatively TRBD1 (6 bases). The source is a human donor in a cohort sampled during active COVID-19. CDR3 sequence (DNA): TGTGCCAGCAGCCCTGGACAGAACTATGGCTACACCTTC. It specifies CASSPGQNYGYTF.